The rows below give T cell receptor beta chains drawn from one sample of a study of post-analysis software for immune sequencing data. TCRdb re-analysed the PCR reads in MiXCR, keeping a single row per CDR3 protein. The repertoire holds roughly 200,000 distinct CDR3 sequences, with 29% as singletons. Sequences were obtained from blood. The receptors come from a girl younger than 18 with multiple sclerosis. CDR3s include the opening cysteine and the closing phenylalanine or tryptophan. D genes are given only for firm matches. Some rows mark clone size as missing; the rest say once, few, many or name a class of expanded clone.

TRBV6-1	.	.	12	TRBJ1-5	CASEGNNQPQHF	TGTGCCAGCGAGGGCAACAATCAGCCCCAGCATTTT
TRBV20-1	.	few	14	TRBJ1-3	CSANAGTYGNTIYF	TGCAGTGCTAATGCAGGAACTTATGGAAACACCATATATTTT
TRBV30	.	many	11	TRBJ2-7	CAWSFTYEQYF	TGTGCCTGGAGTTTTACCTACGAGCAGTACTTC
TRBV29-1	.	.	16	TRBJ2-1	CSVELGDQGFSYEQFF	TGCAGCGTTGAATTAGGGGACCAGGGTTTCTCCTACGAGCAGTTCTTC
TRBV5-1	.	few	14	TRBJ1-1	CASSLERQNTEAFF	TGCGCCAGCAGCTTGGAGCGGCAGAACACTGAAGCTTTCTTT
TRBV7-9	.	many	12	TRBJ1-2	CASTLSLSGYTF	TGTGCCAGCACCCTTAGCTTATCTGGCTACACCTTC
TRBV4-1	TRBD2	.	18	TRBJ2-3	CASSQEWREAVPTDTRYF	TGCGCCAGCAGCCAAGAGTGGCGGGAGGCCGTTCCCACAGATACGCGGTATTTT
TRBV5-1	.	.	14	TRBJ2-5	CASSLSQTQETQYF	TGCGCCAGCAGCTTGAGTCAGACCCAAGAGACCCAGTACTTC
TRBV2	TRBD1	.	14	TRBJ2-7	CASRDREINNEQYF	TGTGCCAGCCGGGACAGGGAGATTAACAATGAGCAGTACTTC
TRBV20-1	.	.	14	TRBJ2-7	CSARIGLASYGQYF	TGCAGTGCAAGGATAGGGTTGGCCTCCTACGGGCAGTACTTC
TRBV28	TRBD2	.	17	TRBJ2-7	CASSLWVAGGSYNEQYF	TGTGCCAGCAGTTTGTGGGTAGCGGGAGGTTCCTACAATGAGCAGTACTTC
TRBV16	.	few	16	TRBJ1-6	CASSQDKVSYNSPLHF	TGTGCCAGCAGCCAGGATAAAGTGAGTTATAATTCACCCCTCCACTTT
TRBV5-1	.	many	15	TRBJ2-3	CASRAGESSTDTQYF	TGCGCCAGCCGGGCTGGGGAATCTAGCACAGATACGCAGTATTTT
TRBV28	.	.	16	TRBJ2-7	CASSYVVTGRSYEQYF	TGTGCCAGCAGTTATGTGGTGACAGGGAGGTCCTATGAGCAGTACTTC
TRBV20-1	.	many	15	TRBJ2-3	CSARDGTADMDTQYF	TGCAGTGCTAGAGATGGGACCGCGGACATGGATACGCAGTATTTT
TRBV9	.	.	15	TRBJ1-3	CASSVWDRSGNTIYF	TGTGCCAGCAGCGTATGGGACCGCTCTGGAAACACCATATATTTT
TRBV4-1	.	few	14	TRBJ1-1	CASSPSVKNTEAFF	TGCGCCAGCAGTCCCAGTGTGAAGAACACTGAAGCTTTCTTT
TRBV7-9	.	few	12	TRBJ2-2	CASGPGTGELFF	TGTGCCAGCGGGCCGGGCACCGGGGAGCTGTTTTTT
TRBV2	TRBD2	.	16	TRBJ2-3	CASTGLAGGLPDTQYF	TGTGCCAGCACGGGACTAGCGGGGGGGCTACCAGATACGCAGTATTTT
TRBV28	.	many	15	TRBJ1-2	CASSSFSTGLYGYTF	TGTGCCAGCAGTTCATTTTCCACGGGGCTCTATGGCTACACCTTC
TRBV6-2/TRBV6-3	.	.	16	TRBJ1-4	CASSSPSRASGEKLFF	TGTGCCAGCAGCTCCCCTAGCCGGGCGTCAGGTGAAAAACTGTTTTTT
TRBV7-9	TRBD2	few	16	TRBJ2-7	CASSLAAGGSPYEQYF	TGTGCCAGCAGCTTAGCAGCGGGAGGATCGCCCTACGAGCAGTACTTC